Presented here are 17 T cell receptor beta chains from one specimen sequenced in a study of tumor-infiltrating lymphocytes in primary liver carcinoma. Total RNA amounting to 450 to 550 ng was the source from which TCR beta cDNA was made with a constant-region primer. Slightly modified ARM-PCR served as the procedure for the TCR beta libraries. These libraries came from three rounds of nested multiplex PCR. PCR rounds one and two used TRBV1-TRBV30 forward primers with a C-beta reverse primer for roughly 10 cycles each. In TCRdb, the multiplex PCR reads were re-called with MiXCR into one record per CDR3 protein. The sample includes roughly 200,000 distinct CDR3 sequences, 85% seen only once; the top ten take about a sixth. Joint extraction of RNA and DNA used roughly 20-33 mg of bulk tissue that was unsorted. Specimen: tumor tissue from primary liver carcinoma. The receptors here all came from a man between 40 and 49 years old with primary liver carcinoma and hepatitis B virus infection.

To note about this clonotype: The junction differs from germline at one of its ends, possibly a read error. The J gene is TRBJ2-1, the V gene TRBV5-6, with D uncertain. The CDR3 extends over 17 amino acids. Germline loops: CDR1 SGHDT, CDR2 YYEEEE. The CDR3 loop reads CASSLGLGSSGYNEPFF. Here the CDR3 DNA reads TGTGCCAGCAGCTTGGGTTTGGGCTCATCAGGATACAATGAGCCGTTCTTC.

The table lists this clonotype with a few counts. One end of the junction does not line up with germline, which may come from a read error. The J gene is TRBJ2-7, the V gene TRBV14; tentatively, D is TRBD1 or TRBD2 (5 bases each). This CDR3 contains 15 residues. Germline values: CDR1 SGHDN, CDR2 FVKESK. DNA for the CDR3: TGTGCCAGCAGTCCCTCGGGACGGAAACTATACGATCAGTACTTC. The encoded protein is CASSPSGRKLYDQYF. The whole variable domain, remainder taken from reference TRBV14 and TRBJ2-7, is EAGVTQFPSHSVIEKGQTVTLRCDPISGHDNLYWYRRVMGKEIKFLLHFVKESKQDESGMPNNRFLAERTGGTYSTLKVQPAELEDSGVYFCASSPSGRKLYDQYFGPGTRLTVT.

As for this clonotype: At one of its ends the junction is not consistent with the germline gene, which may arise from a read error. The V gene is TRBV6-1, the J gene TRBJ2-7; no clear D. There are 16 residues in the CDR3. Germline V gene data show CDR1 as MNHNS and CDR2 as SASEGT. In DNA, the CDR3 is TGTGTCAGCAGTCACACAACGGCTGCGAGCTCCTACGAGCAGTACTTC. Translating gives CVSSHTTAASSYEQYF.

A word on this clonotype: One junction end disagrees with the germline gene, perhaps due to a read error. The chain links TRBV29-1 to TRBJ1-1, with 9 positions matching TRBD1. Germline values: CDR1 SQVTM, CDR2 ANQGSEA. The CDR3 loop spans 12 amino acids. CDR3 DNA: TGTAGCGCCATCGACAGGGGGACTGAAGCTTTCTTT. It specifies CSAIDRGTEAFF.

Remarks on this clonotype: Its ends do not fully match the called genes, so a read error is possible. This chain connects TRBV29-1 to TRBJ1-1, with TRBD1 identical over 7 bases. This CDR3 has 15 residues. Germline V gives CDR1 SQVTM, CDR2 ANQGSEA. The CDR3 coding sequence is TGCAGCGTCGAAGATCGGGGGACAGAGGACACCGAAGCTTTCTTT. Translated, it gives CSVEDRGTEDTEAFF.

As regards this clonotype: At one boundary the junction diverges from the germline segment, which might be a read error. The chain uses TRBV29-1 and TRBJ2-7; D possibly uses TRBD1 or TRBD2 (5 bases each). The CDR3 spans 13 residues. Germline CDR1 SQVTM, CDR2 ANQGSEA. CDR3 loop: CSVSRGPTGEQNF. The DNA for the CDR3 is TGCAGTGTTTCCCGGGGCCCTACTGGGGAGCAGAACTTC.

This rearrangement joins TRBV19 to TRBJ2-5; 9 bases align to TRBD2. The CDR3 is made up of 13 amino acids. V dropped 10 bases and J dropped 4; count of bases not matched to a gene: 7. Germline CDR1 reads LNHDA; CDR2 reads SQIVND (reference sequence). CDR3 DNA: TGTGCCAATAGCGGGAGTCTAGGAGAGACCCAGTACTTC. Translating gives CANSGSLGETQYF.

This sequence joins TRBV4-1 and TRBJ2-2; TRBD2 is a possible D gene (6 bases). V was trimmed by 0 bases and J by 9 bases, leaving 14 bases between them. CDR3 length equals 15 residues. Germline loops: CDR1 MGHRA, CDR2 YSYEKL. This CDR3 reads CASSQDPGTPRELFF. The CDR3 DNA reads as TGCGCCAGCAGCCAAGACCCGGGGACTCCCAGGGAGCTGTTTTTT.

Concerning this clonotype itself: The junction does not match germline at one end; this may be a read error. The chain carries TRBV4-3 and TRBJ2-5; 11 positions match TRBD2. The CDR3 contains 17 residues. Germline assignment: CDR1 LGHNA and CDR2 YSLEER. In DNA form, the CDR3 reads TGTGCCAGCAGTCAAGCGGCTAGCGGGAGGACTGGTGAGACCCAGTGCTTC. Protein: CASSQAASGRTGETQCF.

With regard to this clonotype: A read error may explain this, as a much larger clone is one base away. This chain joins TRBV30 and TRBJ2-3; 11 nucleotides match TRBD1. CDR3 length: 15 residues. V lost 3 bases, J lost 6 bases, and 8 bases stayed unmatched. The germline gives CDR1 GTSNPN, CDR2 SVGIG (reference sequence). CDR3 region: CAWRGLDRGQDTQYF. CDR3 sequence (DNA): TGTGCCTGGAGAGGCCTGGACAGGGGGCAGGATACGCAGTATTTT.

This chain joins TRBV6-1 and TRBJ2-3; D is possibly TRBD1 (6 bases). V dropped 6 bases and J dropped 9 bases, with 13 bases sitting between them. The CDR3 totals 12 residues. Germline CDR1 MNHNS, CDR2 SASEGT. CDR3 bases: TGTGCCAGCAGATCGGGGACAAGCACGCAGTATTTT. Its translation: CASRSGTSTQYF.

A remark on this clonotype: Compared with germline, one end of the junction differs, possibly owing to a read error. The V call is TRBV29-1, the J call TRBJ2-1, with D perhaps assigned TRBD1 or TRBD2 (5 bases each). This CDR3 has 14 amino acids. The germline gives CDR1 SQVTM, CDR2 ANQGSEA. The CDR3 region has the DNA TGCAGCGTTGAAACAAGGGACGCCTACAATAAGCAGTTCTTC. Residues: CSVETRDAYNKQFF.

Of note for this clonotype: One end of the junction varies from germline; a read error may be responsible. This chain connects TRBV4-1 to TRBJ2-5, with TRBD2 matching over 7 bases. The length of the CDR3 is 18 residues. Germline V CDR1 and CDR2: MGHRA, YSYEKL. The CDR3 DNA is TGCGCCAGCAGCTCATCAGGAGGCCACGCTAGCGGCCAAGAGACCCACTACTTC. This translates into CASSSSGGHASGQETHYF.

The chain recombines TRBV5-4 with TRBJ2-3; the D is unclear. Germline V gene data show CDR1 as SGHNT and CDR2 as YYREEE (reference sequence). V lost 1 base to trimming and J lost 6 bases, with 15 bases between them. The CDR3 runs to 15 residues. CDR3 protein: CASSLWLASEDTQYF. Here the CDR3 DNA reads TGTGCCAGCAGCTTGTGGTTGGCCTCAGAGGATACGCAGTATTTT.

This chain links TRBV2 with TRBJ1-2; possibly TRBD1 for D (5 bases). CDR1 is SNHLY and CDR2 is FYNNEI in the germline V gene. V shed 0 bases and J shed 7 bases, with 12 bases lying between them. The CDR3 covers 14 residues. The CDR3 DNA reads TGTGCCAGCAGTGAAGCGCTTCGGGGGGTTGGCTACACCTTC. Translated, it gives CASSEALRGVGYTF.

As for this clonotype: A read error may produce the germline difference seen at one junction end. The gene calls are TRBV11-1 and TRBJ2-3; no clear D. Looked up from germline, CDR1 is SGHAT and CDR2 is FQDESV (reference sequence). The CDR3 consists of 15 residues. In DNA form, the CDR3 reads TGTGCCAGGAGTTTGCCGAGAGAGAGCACATATACGCAGTATTTT. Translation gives CARSLPRESTYTQYF.

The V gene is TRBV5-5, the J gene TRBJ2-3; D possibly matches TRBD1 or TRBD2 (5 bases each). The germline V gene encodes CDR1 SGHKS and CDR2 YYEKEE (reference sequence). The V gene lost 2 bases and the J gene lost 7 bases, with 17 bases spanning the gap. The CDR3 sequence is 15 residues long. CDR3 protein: CASSLVGRELNTQYF. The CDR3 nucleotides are TGTGCCAGCAGCTTAGTTGGCAGGGAGCTGAATACGCAGTATTTT.